The source of this T cell receptor (beta chain) is a study of early T cells in non-severe SARS-CoV-2 infection. The table lists this clonotype with many counts. TCRdb analysed the 5' RACE reads with MiXCR anew, one entry per CDR3 protein. The sample contains approximately 23,000 distinct CDR3 sequences, around 4.4% of which appear only once. The clonotype comes from an adult who was a healthcare worker with PCR-confirmed SARS-CoV-2 infection or an uninfected control (not recorded which). Specimen: whole blood.

The CDR3 DNA is TGTGCCAGCAGCCAAGATTCAGCGGGGGGACGGCAGTATTTT. Its translation is CASSQDSAGGRQYF. The genes are TRBV4-2 and TRBJ2-3, with 9 bases fitting TRBD2. This CDR3 is 14 amino acids long. V lost 0 bases and J lost 11; bases outside the gene matches: 6. Germline V CDR1 and CDR2: LGHNA, YNFKEQ.